These 29 T cell receptor beta chains share one sample of origin, sequenced in a study of blood T cell repertoires in COVID-19. Sequencing was performed with immunoSEQ multiplex PCR; in TCRdb, only in-frame clones are kept and a portion is missing. The repertoire holds tens of thousands of clones, around four fifths seen once, with 3.4% in the top ten. Sequenced: peripheral blood. These receptors were obtained from a man aged 45 to 65 with acute or convalescent COVID-19.

The chain couples TRBV5-1 to TRBJ2-1; 10 positions agree with TRBD2. Germline V lookup: CDR1 SGHRS, CDR2 YFSETQ. The V and J ends lost 1 base and 4 bases, in that order; junction bases with no gene match: 5. The CDR3 contains 16 residues. The CDR3 sequence is CASSLKREGGYNEQFF. In nucleotides, the CDR3 is TGCGCCAGCAGCTTGAAGCGGGAGGGAGGGTACAATGAGCAGTTCTTC.

The genes are TRBV24-1 and TRBJ2-7; 7 bases are a match to TRBD1. CDR1 and CDR2 (germline): KGHDR, SFDVKD. This CDR3 has 14 amino acids. Losses at the gene ends were 1 base for V and 3 bases for J; bases not matched to a gene: 2. The CDR3 spells CATSDFRQGYEQYF. Written as DNA, the CDR3 is TGTGCCACCAGTGATTTTAGACAGGGCTACGAGCAGTACTTC.

This chain joins TRBV24-1 and TRBJ2-1; TRBD1 matches 7 bases. The CDR3 sequence is 14 residues long. Trimming took 7 bases from V and 8 from J; bases not matched to a gene: 10. The germline V gene encodes CDR1 KGHDR and CDR2 SFDVKD. CDR3 bases: TGTGCCACCAGCAATAGACAGGGTTTGGATGAGCAGTTCTTC. Protein sequence: CATSNRQGLDEQFF.

The chain joins TRBV19 to TRBJ2-4, with 9 bases that match TRBD1. Germline CDR1 and CDR2: LNHDA and SQIVND (reference sequence). Trimming cost V 5 bases and J 5 bases; bases outside gene matches: 4. The CDR3 has 14 amino acids. The CDR3 here is CASSGTGRENIQYF. The CDR3 coding sequence is TGTGCCAGTAGTGGGACAGGGAGGGAAAACATTCAGTACTTC. Together with reference TRBV19 and TRBJ2-4, the CDR3 gives the full variable domain: DGGITQSPKYLFRKEGQNVTLSCEQNLNHDAMYWYRQDPGQGLRLIYYSQIVNDFQKGDIAEGYSVSREKKESFPLTVTSAQKNPTAFYLCASSGTGRENIQYFGAGTRLSVL.

The J gene is TRBJ2-7, the V gene TRBV27; 10 nucleotides agree with TRBD2. The CDR3 runs 12 residues. Trimming removed 6 bases from V and 7 bases from J; junction bases left unmatched: 3. CDR1 and CDR2 from the germline V gene are MNHEY and SMNVEV (reference sequence). CDR3 region: CASSRGLAEQYF. DNA for the CDR3: TGTGCCAGCAGCCGGGGACTAGCGGAGCAGTACTTC.

The chain carries TRBV4-3 and TRBJ1-6; 7 bases are shared with TRBD1. Germline trimming cut 0 bases from V and 10 bases from J; bases unmatched to any gene: 9. The CDR3 sequence is 16 residues long. CDR1 LGHNA and CDR2 YSLEER come from the germline V gene. The CDR3 loop is CASSQDPSAGQSPLHF. DNA of the CDR3: TGCGCCAGCAGCCAAGATCCATCGGCGGGACAGTCACCCCTCCACTTT.

V and J are TRBV4-3 and TRBJ2-5; TRBD1 aligns across 8 bases. Germline CDR1 reads LGHNA; CDR2 reads YSLEER. After removal of 4 bases from V and 5 bases from J, the junction contained 9 bases not matched to a gene. CDR3 length: 15 amino acids. The DNA of the CDR3 is TGCGCCAGCAGCCGTGATCAGGGGGCCAGGGAGACCCAGTACTTC. Its protein product is CASSRDQGARETQYF.

This clone was seen only a few times. This sequence joins TRBV20-1 and TRBJ1-2, with D perhaps TRBD1 (5 bases). The CDR3 consists of 14 residues. Germline-derived CDR1 and CDR2 are DFQATT and SNEGSKA (reference sequence). The ends were cut back, 3 bases at V and 4 bases at J, with 15 bases in the middle. The CDR3 spells CSASGARGIYGYTF. Here the CDR3 DNA reads TGCAGTGCTAGTGGCGCCCGGGGGATCTATGGCTACACCTTC.

This clone has only a few counts. This chain uses TRBV7-9 with TRBJ2-7, with 8 nucleotides matching TRBD1. Germline V gene data show CDR1 as SEHNR and CDR2 as FQNEAQ (reference sequence). The CDR3 has 13 amino acids. J was trimmed by 5 bases and V by 3 bases; bases with no gene match: 3. The CDR3 nucleotides read TGTGCCAGCAGCTTGCAGGGGGCCCACGAGCAGTACTTC. It yields the protein CASSLQGAHEQYF.

The CDR3 region is CASSSITGAGEQYF. CDR3 bases: TGTGCCAGCAGTTCGATAACAGGGGCGGGCGAGCAGTACTTC. The V call is TRBV27, the J call TRBJ2-7, with 7 bases fitting TRBD1. The CDR3 runs to 14 residues. With 4 bases clipped from V and 6 bases from J, the junction kept 9 bases outside the gene matches. Germline lookup yields CDR1 MNHEY and CDR2 SMNVEV (reference sequence).

This sequence joins TRBV19 and TRBJ1-2; D is perhaps TRBD1 (5 bases). Germline V gene data show CDR1 as LNHDA and CDR2 as SQIVND (reference sequence). Trimming pared 6 bases from V and 5 bases from J, leaving 10 bases between. The CDR3 has 12 amino acids. CDR3 nucleotide sequence: TGTGCCAGTAGCAGGGATCGTTATGGCTACACCTTC. Amino acid sequence: CASSRDRYGYTF.

The V gene is TRBV6-5, the J gene TRBJ2-3; the match to TRBD2 covers 9 bases. V lost 5 bases and J lost 4; bases outside the gene matches: 7. Per germline, CDR1 MNHEY and CDR2 SVGAGI. This CDR3 comprises 15 residues. In DNA form, the CDR3 reads TGTGCCAGCAGTCCGACCGGGACTAGCCCAGATACGCAGTATTTT. Translation gives CASSPTGTSPDTQYF.

The V gene is TRBV24-1, the J gene TRBJ2-7; no definite D call. This CDR3 has 17 amino acids. CDR1 is KGHDR, CDR2 SFDVKD, per germline. V shed 4 bases and J shed 3 bases, with 21 bases lying between them. The CDR3 DNA reads as TGTGCCACCAGTGACGCTGAAGAACTCCCAAACCTCTACGAGCAGTACTTC. Residues: CATSDAEELPNLYEQYF.

The rearrangement links TRBV10-3 to TRBJ2-7; D is perhaps TRBD1 (6 bases). Germline CDR1 ENHRY, CDR2 SYGVKD. The CDR3 runs to 16 residues. Deletions cut 0 bases from V and 0 bases from J, with 12 bases between. CDR3 DNA sequence: TGTGCCATCAGTGAGTCTGCTGGACAGATCTCCTACGAGCAGTACTTC. Its protein is CAISESAGQISYEQYF.

V gene TRBV29-1 combines with J gene TRBJ1-2; the D gene is possibly TRBD1 (6 bases). V lost 4 bases, J lost 2 bases, and 11 bases lay in between. Germline V gives CDR1 SQVTM, CDR2 ANQGSEA. The CDR3 spans 13 residues. CDR3 residues: CSVGGRGNYGYTF. The CDR3, as DNA: TGCAGCGTTGGGGGGCGGGGGAACTATGGCTACACCTTC.

This chain connects TRBV6-6 to TRBJ2-2; 8 bases are a match to TRBD1. Per the germline V gene, CDR1 is MNHNY and CDR2 is SVGAGI (reference sequence). V dropped 5 bases and J dropped 6; count of bases not matched to a gene: 8. The CDR3 extends over 15 amino acids. Here the CDR3 reads CASSETGAGAGELFF. CDR3 DNA sequence: TGTGCCAGCAGTGAGACAGGGGCCGGCGCCGGGGAGCTGTTTTTT.

This clone was recorded a few times. The chain uses TRBV7-2 and TRBJ2-1, with 9 bases aligning to TRBD2. CDR1 and CDR2 from the germline V gene are SGHTA and FQGNSA. This CDR3 contains 15 residues. V lost 5 bases and J lost 4; bases outside the gene matches: 6. CDR3 sequence reads: CASSPDLAGYNEQFF. The CDR3 bases are TGTGCCAGCAGCCCGGACCTAGCGGGGTACAATGAGCAGTTCTTC.

The V gene is TRBV6-1, the J gene TRBJ2-1, with a weak D call TRBD2 (7 bases). CDR3 length equals 15 residues. Germline-derived CDR1 and CDR2 are MNHNS and SASEGT. Between the trimmed V and J ends, which lost 2 bases and 7 bases, there was a span of 15 bases. CDR3 loop: CASSEFGLGGNEQFF. Here the CDR3 DNA reads TGTGCCAGCAGTGAATTTGGACTAGGGGGTAATGAGCAGTTCTTC.

In nucleotides, the CDR3 is TGCGCCAGCAGCCAAGAGAGGGGGCAGGCTCAGCATCAGCCCCAGCATTTT. This translates into CASSQERGQAQHQPQHF. The chain employs TRBV4-3 and TRBJ1-5, with 7 nucleotides matching TRBD1. Germline V gene data show CDR1 as LGHNA and CDR2 as YSLEER. This CDR3 has 17 amino acids. V was pared by 0 bases and J by 5 bases, with 10 bases of the junction left unmatched.

The V call is TRBV10-3, the J call TRBJ1-5; the match to TRBD1 covers 7 bases. Germline V gene data show CDR1 as ENHRY and CDR2 as SYGVKD. The V gene end was trimmed by 3 bases and the J gene end by 0 bases; junction bases not matched to a gene: 2. CDR3 length: 15 amino acids. Here the CDR3 reads CAISDSGGSNQPQHF. The CDR3, as DNA: TGTGCCATCAGTGACTCAGGGGGTAGCAATCAGCCCCAGCATTTT.

This rearrangement joins TRBV11-1 to TRBJ2-3; D is perhaps TRBD2 (6 bases). Germline CDR1 is SGHAT and CDR2 is FQDESV (reference sequence). V lost 3 bases to trimming and J lost 2 bases, with 15 bases between them. This CDR3 is built from 16 residues. The CDR3 here is CASSLTGTPFTDTQYF. DNA of the CDR3: TGTGCCAGCAGCTTGACCGGGACTCCATTCACAGATACGCAGTATTTT. Supplemented by reference TRBV11-1 and TRBJ2-3, the full variable domain reads EAEVAQSPRYKITEKSQAVAFWCDPISGHATLYWYRQILGQGPELLVQFQDESVVDDSQLPKDRFSAERLKGVDSTLKIQPAELGDSAMYLCASSLTGTPFTDTQYFGPGTRLTVL.

This chain joins TRBV11-2 and TRBJ2-6, with TRBD2 matching 10 bases. Trimming cost V 0 bases and J 1 base; bases outside gene matches: 6. The CDR3 loop spans 19 amino acids. CDR1 and CDR2 from the germline V gene are SGHAT and FQNNGV. CDR3 sequence: CASSLDYERGGSGANVLTF. CDR3 sequence (DNA): TGTGCCAGCAGCTTAGATTACGAGCGGGGGGGTTCTGGGGCCAACGTCCTGACTTTC.

V usage is TRBV5-1 and J usage is TRBJ2-7; 7 bases fit TRBD1. Germline CDR1 reads SGHRS; CDR2 reads YFSETQ. The CDR3 spans 17 residues. Trimming removed 0 bases from V and 0 bases from J; junction bases left unmatched: 9. As DNA, the CDR3 is TGCGCCAGCAGCTTGGGGGCCGGGACAGTGGACTCCTACGAGCAGTACTTC. It yields the protein CASSLGAGTVDSYEQYF.

The rearrangement links TRBV12-1 to TRBJ1-4; the table's D gene call, TRBD1, was not cross checked with the DNA. TRBV12-1 is annotated as a pseudogene. The CDR3 sequence is 11 residues long. The CDR3 is CASSPDRLRFF. CDR3 nucleotide sequence: TGTGCCAGCAGCCCCGACAGGCTACGGTTTTTT.

This CDR3 is CSVLGQGDQPQHF. The CDR3 bases are TGCAGCGTACTGGGACAGGGTGATCAGCCCCAGCATTTT. This chain connects TRBV29-1 to TRBJ1-5; 9 nucleotides line up with TRBD1. Trimming removed 6 bases from V and 5 bases from J; junction bases left unmatched: 5. This CDR3 region has 13 residues. The germline gives CDR1 SQVTM, CDR2 ANQGSEA.

The chain recombines TRBV13 with TRBJ2-7; tentatively, D is TRBD2 (6 bases). With 10 bases removed from V and 2 bases from J, the gap between germline ends came to 18 bases. The CDR3 covers 14 residues. The germline CDR1 and CDR2 sequences are PRHDT and FYEKMQ (reference sequence). CDR3 in amino acids: CATHPRREPYEQYF. CDR3 nucleotides: TGTGCCACCCACCCCAGACGGGAGCCCTACGAGCAGTACTTC.

In the case of this clone: The sample carries other DNA sequences with the same CDR3. The gene calls are TRBV30 and TRBJ2-7; a weak D match, TRBD1 (5 bases). Trimming stripped 0 bases from V and 4 bases from J, with 7 bases between. Germline V gene sequence: CDR1 GTSNPN, CDR2 SVGIG (reference sequence). There are 12 residues in the CDR3. The CDR3: CAWSVDRYEQYF. The CDR3 nucleotides are TGTGCCTGGAGTGTTGACAGATACGAGCAGTACTTC.

This chain uses TRBV7-3 with TRBJ1-2, with 8 bases identical to TRBD1. The length of the CDR3 is 13 residues. V lost 4 bases, J lost 5 bases, and 3 bases stayed unmatched. Germline CDR1 is SGHTA and CDR2 is FQGTGA. The CDR3 coding sequence is TGTGCCAGCAGCTCAAGACAGGGGTATGGCTACACCTTC. Protein: CASSSRQGYGYTF.

This clone came up a few times. This chain links TRBV2 with TRBJ1-1; D gene unclear. Trimming left V 8 bases short and J 1 base short, with 5 bases between. The germline gives CDR1 SNHLY, CDR2 FYNNEI. CDR3 length: 11 amino acids. The CDR3 bases are TGTGCCAGCTACAAGAACACTGAAGCTTTCTTT. Residues: CASYKNTEAFF.